Below, one TCR beta chain is given with its context. Its antigen is as yet unknown. This entry is derived from a study of CD4 T cells in relation to SARS-CoV-2 and coronaviruses. Study-level background: Controls used an HIV-1 Nef peptide pool or no peptide.

Before the COVID-19 pandemic, during about 2011-2019, CD4+ T cells were taken from unexposed donors. After around nine days of culture, CD4+ T cells were isolated. The study's findings and limits: Monoreactive clones expanded significantly more to SARS-CoV-2 than crossreactive clones did.

Only in-frame clones appear in the TCRdb table, and some are missing; sequencing was by immunoSEQ multiplex PCR. The data contain 18,000 or so clones, roughly four fifths of them singletons. This CDR3 is 15 amino acids long. V lost 0 bases to trimming and J lost 6 bases, with 16 bases between them. Germline V gene lookup returns CDR1 SGDLS and CDR2 YYNGEE. Sequences were obtained from CD4+ T cells from PBMCs, cultured in vitro. This receptor was identified in a human donor in good health. The chain is built from TRBV9 and TRBJ2-7; D might be TRBD2 (5 bases). This CDR3 is CASSVGLAAGGEQYF. For the CDR3, the DNA is TGTGCCAGCAGCGTAGGTCTCGCCGCAGGAGGCGAGCAGTACTTC.